These 21 T cell receptor beta chains were sequenced from one sample in a study of cytomegalovirus exposure and HLA in healthy donors (TCRdb year 2017). The library was made by the immunoSEQ multiplex PCR assay. For the multiplex PCR, a mixture combining 60 forward primers for TCR Vbeta segments and 13 reverse primers for TCR Jbeta segments was used. In TCRdb, the immuneACCESS table is reduced to in-frame sequences with V and J assigned. These tables do not hold every clone; where another copy was compared, an unresolved V gene accounts for under half, and the others remain unexplained. Recorded for this sample are 95,000 to 150,000 clones; about 80% of them occurred a single time. Of the sample, roughly 9.6% falls within the top ten clones. What was sequenced was PBMCs. The receptors shown here come from a young man in good health and CMV-seropositive.

This chain uses TRBV28 with TRBJ1-5, with 7 positions matching TRBD1. V lost 5 bases, J lost 4 bases, and 8 bases stayed unmatched. From germline, CDR1 is MDHEN and CDR2 SYDVKM. The CDR3 is 15 residues long. CDR3 bases: TGTGCCAGCAGTACAGAACAGGGGAATAATCAGCCCCAGCATTTT. Translating it yields CASSTEQGNNQPQHF.

Only one count was recorded for this clone. The chain links TRBV6-5 to TRBJ2-3; 8 nucleotides match TRBD2. Germline V gene lookup returns CDR1 MNHEY and CDR2 SVGAGI. There are 14 residues in the CDR3. V shed 7 bases and J 3 bases; nucleotides not matched to a gene: 6. CDR3 amino acids: CASNRGGPTDTQYF. The CDR3 DNA is TGTGCCAGCAACCGGGGGGGGCCGACAGATACGCAGTATTTT.

The chain uses TRBV9 and TRBJ2-2, with 8 bases aligning to TRBD2. CDR1 SGDLS and CDR2 YYNGEE come from the germline V gene. The CDR3 is made up of 18 amino acids. J lost 0 bases, V lost 0 bases, and 7 bases had no gene match. The chain's CDR3 is CASSVALAGSSNTGELFF. Here the CDR3 DNA reads TGTGCCAGCAGCGTAGCCTTAGCGGGGTCGTCGAACACCGGGGAGCTGTTTTTT.

The chain links TRBV6-1 to TRBJ2-5; maybe TRBD1 (6 bases). Near its end, the DNA agrees better with TRBJ2-7, so the J call may be wrong. CDR1 and CDR2 (germline): MNHNS, SASEGT. The CDR3 totals 15 residues. In DNA form, the CDR3 reads TGTGCCAGCAGTGAAGGGACAGCGATATACTACGAGCAGTACTTC. This encodes CASSEGTAIYYEQYF.

The V and J genes are TRBV19 and TRBJ1-1; 7 nucleotides agree with TRBD1. The ends lost 10 bases at V and 7 bases at J; junction bases unmatched: 15. Germline V gene lookup returns CDR1 LNHDA and CDR2 SQIVND (reference sequence). CDR3 size: 14 residues. CDR3 DNA: TGTGCCATTTCGCCTCGCCCGGGACAGAGTGAAGCTTTCTTT. Its translation is CAISPRPGQSEAFF.

This chain's CDR3 is CASSLEGRGGTEAFF. Written as DNA, the CDR3 is TGCGCCAGCAGCTTGGAAGGCAGGGGTGGGACTGAAGCTTTCTTT. V gene TRBV5-1 combines with J gene TRBJ1-1, with D possibly being TRBD1 (6 bases). Germline CDR1 and CDR2: SGHRS and YFSETQ. V dropped 0 bases and J dropped 5 bases, with 14 bases sitting between them. The CDR3 length is 15 residues.

The genes are TRBV7-6 and TRBJ2-1; unclear D gene. The germline gives CDR1 SGHVS, CDR2 FNYEAQ. The ends were cut back, 3 bases at V and 7 bases at J, with 10 bases in the middle. This CDR3 is built from 13 residues. CDR3 loop: CASSFGTRNEQFF. The CDR3 bases are TGTGCCAGCAGCTTTGGCACAAGAAATGAGCAGTTCTTC. Variable domain in full (rest from reference TRBV7-6 and TRBJ2-1): GAGVSQSPRYKVTKRGQDVALRCDPISGHVSLYWYRQALGQGPEFLTYFNYEAQQDKSGLPNDRFSAERPEGSISTLTIQRTEQRDSAMYRCASSFGTRNEQFFGPGTRLTVL.

This chain connects TRBV30 to TRBJ2-1; TRBD2 might be the D (6 bases). CDR3 length: 12 amino acids. Germline V CDR1 and CDR2: GTSNPN, SVGIG (reference sequence). V was clipped by 8 bases and J by 5 bases, with 13 bases between them. Written as DNA, the CDR3 is TGTGCCGGGCGGGGTTACAACAATGAGCAGTTCTTC. It specifies CAGRGYNNEQFF.

This chain links TRBV28 with TRBJ2-1, with TRBD2 matching 8 bases. The CDR3 loop spans 17 amino acids. Germline loops: CDR1 MDHEN, CDR2 SYDVKM. V shed 6 bases, J shed 1 base, and the junction held 11 bases outside the gene matches. Written as DNA, the CDR3 is TGTGCCAGCAGGTCTTCAAGCGGGGGTCCTTCCTACAATGAGCAGTTCTTC. Its protein product is CASRSSSGGPSYNEQFF.

The chain carries TRBV14 and TRBJ2-2; 13 nucleotides line up with TRBD2. Germline assignment: CDR1 SGHDN and CDR2 FVKESK. The CDR3 covers 19 residues. V lost 1 base and J lost 4; bases outside the gene matches: 9. The CDR3 reads CASSQGIGLAGASTGELFF. In DNA, the CDR3 is TGTGCCAGCAGCCAAGGGATCGGACTAGCGGGGGCATCCACCGGGGAGCTGTTTTTT.

V usage is TRBV6-1 and J usage is TRBJ2-2; no clear D. Trimming left V 6 bases short and J 6 bases short, with 11 bases between. The CDR3 consists of 13 residues. Germline-derived CDR1 and CDR2 are MNHNS and SASEGT. The DNA of the CDR3 is TGTGCCAGCAGGTACAAATCCGCCGGGGAGCTGTTTTTT. Translated: CASRYKSAGELFF.

The CDR3 here is CASSGDRASAFF. The CDR3 nucleotides read TGCGCCAGCAGCGGGGACAGGGCCTCGGCTTTCTTT. The chain couples TRBV10-1 to TRBJ1-1; 9 bases map to TRBD1. Per the germline V gene, CDR1 is WNHNN and CDR2 is SYGVQD (reference sequence). The CDR3 is 12 amino acids. V gave up 6 bases and J gave up 11 bases; unmatched junction bases: 7.

This chain joins TRBV27 and TRBJ1-2, with 11 nucleotides matching TRBD1. This CDR3 contains 15 residues. V shed 5 bases, J shed 5 bases, and the junction held 7 bases outside the gene matches. CDR1 and CDR2 (germline): MNHEY, SMNVEV (reference sequence). CDR3 residues: CASSKGTGGRYGYTF. DNA of the CDR3: TGTGCCAGCAGTAAAGGGACAGGGGGACGTTATGGCTACACCTTC.

The chain has TRBV7-2 and TRBJ1-2; 7 positions agree with TRBD1. The trim removed 5 bases at V and 8 bases at J, leaving 14 bases unmatched. CDR1 and CDR2 from the germline V gene are SGHTA and FQGNSA. The CDR3 has 15 amino acids. This chain's CDR3 is CASSMPGQAIGGYTF. CDR3 sequence (DNA): TGTGCCAGCAGCATGCCCGGACAGGCCATAGGGGGCTACACCTTC.

This chain uses TRBV5-1 with TRBJ2-1; the match to TRBD1 covers 7 bases. Germline CDR1 is SGHRS and CDR2 is YFSETQ. The CDR3 totals 17 residues. Trimming at V came to 1 base and at J to 3 bases, leaving 10 bases not matched to a gene. Here the CDR3 reads CASSLNPGDRGYNEQFF. CDR3 sequence (DNA): TGCGCCAGCAGCTTGAATCCCGGGGACAGAGGCTACAATGAGCAGTTCTTC.

This chain links TRBV5-1 with TRBJ2-6; D gene ambiguous. Trimming removed 1 base at V and 1 base at J, with 15 bases between. This CDR3 comprises 18 residues. Looked up from germline, CDR1 is SGHRS and CDR2 is YFSETQ. Written as DNA, the CDR3 is TGCGCCAGCAGCTTGAGTCCGGGTTACGAGTCTGGGGCCAACGTCCTGACTTTC. It is translated as CASSLSPGYESGANVLTF.

V is TRBV30 and J is TRBJ2-1; possible D gene TRBD2, 6 bases. This CDR3 comprises 12 residues. V was pared by 4 bases and J by 8 bases, with 12 bases between. Germline V lookup: CDR1 GTSNPN, CDR2 SVGIG (reference sequence). CDR3 nucleotides: TGTGCCTGGAACCTGGGGGGAGATGAGCAGTTCTTC. This encodes CAWNLGGDEQFF. Complete variable domain (other parts from reference TRBV30 and TRBJ2-1): SQTIHQWPATLVQPVGSPLSLECTVEGTSNPNLYWYRQAAGRGLQLLFYSVGIGQISSEVPQNLSASRPQDRQFILSSKKLLLSDSGFYLCAWNLGGDEQFFGPGTRLTVL.

The chain uses TRBV5-1 and TRBJ1-6; no definite D call. The CDR3 has 15 residues. The V and J ends lost 4 bases and 6 bases respectively, with 14 bases between them. From germline, CDR1 is SGHRS and CDR2 YFSETQ. The CDR3 DNA is TGCGCCAGCAGCACCCTGGAGGGTGGTAATTCACCCCTCCACTTT. Residues: CASSTLEGGNSPLHF.

The V and J genes are TRBV18 and TRBJ2-3, with D possibly TRBD2 on 6 matching bases. Germline values: CDR1 KGHSH, CDR2 LQKENI. V dropped 2 bases and J dropped 6 bases, with 15 bases sitting between them. The CDR3 extends over 15 amino acids. CDR3 coding DNA: TGTGCCAGCTCACCAGAGACTAGGGAGGTGGATACGCAGTATTTT. It specifies CASSPETREVDTQYF.

This rearrangement joins TRBV5-5 to TRBJ1-5; D may be TRBD1 (5 bases). The CDR3 is 15 residues long. Deletions cut 2 bases from V and 6 bases from J, with 15 bases between. CDR1 and CDR2 from the germline V gene are SGHKS and YYEKEE (reference sequence). The CDR3 protein is CASSLYQGVGQPQHF. The CDR3 DNA follows: TGTGCCAGCAGCTTATATCAGGGTGTAGGTCAGCCCCAGCATTTT. Based on the CDR3 plus reference TRBV5-5 and TRBJ1-5, the full variable domain is DAGVTQSPTHLIKTRGQQVTLRCSPISGHKSVSWYQQVLGQGPQFIFQYYEKEERGRGNFPDRFSARQFPNYSSELNVNALLLGDSALYLCASSLYQGVGQPQHFGDGTRLSIL.

A note on this clone: In the same sample, other DNA sequences code for this CDR3. The chain is built from TRBV5-1 and TRBJ2-1; 7 nucleotides line up with TRBD2. Per the germline V gene, CDR1 is SGHRS and CDR2 is YFSETQ. This CDR3 has 14 residues. V lost 4 bases, J lost 6 bases, and 7 bases stayed unmatched. The CDR3 loop is CASSLQTGGNEQFF. CDR3 DNA sequence: TGCGCCAGCAGCCTCCAGACGGGGGGCAATGAGCAGTTCTTC. The whole variable domain, filled in from reference TRBV5-1 and TRBJ2-1, reads KAGVTQTPRYLIKTRGQQVTLSCSPISGHRSVSWYQQTPGQGLQFLFEYFSETQRNKGNFPGRFSGRQFSNSRSEMNVSTLELGDSALYLCASSLQTGGNEQFFGPGTRLTVL.